One and the same sample provided the 5 T cell receptor beta chains below, sequenced in a study of vaccination and CD4 T cells after COVID-19. Treatment described: roughly 11-day PBMC culture with coronavirus spike peptide pools or control peptides (ViraFEST assay). The Oncomine TCR Beta short-read assay was applied to DNA of cultured CD4+ T cells. Via MiXCR, TCRdb re-called the PCR reads, giving one row per CDR3 protein. The sample records 10,000 to 12,000 distinct CDR3 sequences, about four fifths being singletons. Antigens of these TCRs are unknown. The sample consisted of CD4+ T cells from blood, cultured in vitro. These receptors all stem from a human donor who had recovered from COVID-19.

The rearrangement joins TRBV12-5 to TRBJ2-1; D is undetermined. Germline CDR1 is LGHNT and CDR2 is FRNRAP. The CDR3 sequence is 12 residues long. Trimming shortened V by 2 bases and J by 5 bases, and 4 bases separated the two germline ends. DNA of the CDR3: TGTGCTAGTGGTTTGCGAGACAATGAGCAGTTCTTC. Its protein product is CASGLRDNEQFF. Looking up the rest from reference TRBV12-5 and TRBJ2-1 gives the full variable domain: DARVTQTPRHKVTEMGQEVTMRCQPILGHNTVFWYRQTMMQGLELLAYFRNRAPLDDSGMPKDRFSAEMPDATLATLKIQPSEPRDSAVYFCASGLRDNEQFFGPGTRLTVL.

The chain recombines TRBV20-1 with TRBJ2-7; D is ambiguous. V dropped 3 bases and J dropped 4 bases, with 7 bases sitting between them. CDR1 and CDR2 from the germline V gene are DFQATT and SNEGSKA (reference sequence). The CDR3 sequence is 11 residues long. CDR3 sequence reads: CSASAHYEQYF. The CDR3 coding sequence is TGCAGTGCTAGTGCTCATTACGAGCAGTACTTC.

The rearrangement joins TRBV15 to TRBJ2-1; D may correspond to TRBD1 or TRBD2 (5 bases each). Trimming took 0 bases from V and 12 from J, leaving 24 bases between them. Looked up from germline, CDR1 is LNHNV and CDR2 is YYDKDF (reference sequence). This CDR3 contains 17 residues. The CDR3 region is CATSRDRGKARGSGQFF. DNA for the CDR3: TGTGCCACCAGCAGAGATCGGGGTAAGGCTAGGGGCTCGGGGCAGTTCTTC.

The chain carries TRBV6-1 and TRBJ1-6; 10 nucleotides match TRBD1. Germline V lookup: CDR1 MNHNS, CDR2 SASEGT. The CDR3 consists of 15 residues. Trimming at V came to 6 bases and at J to 8 bases, leaving 7 bases not matched to a gene. The DNA for the CDR3 is TGTGCCAGCAGGGCCGGGACAGGGGAGTATTCACCCCTCCACTTT. Translating gives CASRAGTGEYSPLHF.

The V gene is TRBV7-9, the J gene TRBJ1-5, with 7 bases matching TRBD1. Germline assignment: CDR1 SEHNR and CDR2 FQNEAQ (reference sequence). The CDR3 is 15 residues long. The J segment lost 1 base and the V segment lost 1 base, leaving 1 base of the junction unmatched. The CDR3 here is CASSLGQGSNQPQHF. In nucleotides, the CDR3 is TGTGCCAGCAGCTTAGGACAGGGAAGCAATCAGCCCCAGCATTTT. Full variable domain (remainder filled in from reference TRBV7-9 and TRBJ1-5): DTGVSQNPRHKITKRGQNVTFRCDPISEHNRLYWYRQTLGQGPEFLTYFQNEAQLEKSRLLSDRFSAERPKGSFSTLEIQRTEQGDSAMYLCASSLGQGSNQPQHFGDGTRLSIL.